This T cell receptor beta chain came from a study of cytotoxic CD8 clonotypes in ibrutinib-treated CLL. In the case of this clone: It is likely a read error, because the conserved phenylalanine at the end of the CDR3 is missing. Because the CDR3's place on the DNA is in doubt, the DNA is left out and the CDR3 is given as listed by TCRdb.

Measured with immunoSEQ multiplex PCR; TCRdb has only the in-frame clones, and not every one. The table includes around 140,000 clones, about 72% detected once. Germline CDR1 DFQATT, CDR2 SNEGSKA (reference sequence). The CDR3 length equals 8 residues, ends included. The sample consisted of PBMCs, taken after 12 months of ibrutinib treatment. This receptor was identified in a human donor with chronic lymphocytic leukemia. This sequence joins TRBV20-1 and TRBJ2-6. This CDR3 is CSARFIND.